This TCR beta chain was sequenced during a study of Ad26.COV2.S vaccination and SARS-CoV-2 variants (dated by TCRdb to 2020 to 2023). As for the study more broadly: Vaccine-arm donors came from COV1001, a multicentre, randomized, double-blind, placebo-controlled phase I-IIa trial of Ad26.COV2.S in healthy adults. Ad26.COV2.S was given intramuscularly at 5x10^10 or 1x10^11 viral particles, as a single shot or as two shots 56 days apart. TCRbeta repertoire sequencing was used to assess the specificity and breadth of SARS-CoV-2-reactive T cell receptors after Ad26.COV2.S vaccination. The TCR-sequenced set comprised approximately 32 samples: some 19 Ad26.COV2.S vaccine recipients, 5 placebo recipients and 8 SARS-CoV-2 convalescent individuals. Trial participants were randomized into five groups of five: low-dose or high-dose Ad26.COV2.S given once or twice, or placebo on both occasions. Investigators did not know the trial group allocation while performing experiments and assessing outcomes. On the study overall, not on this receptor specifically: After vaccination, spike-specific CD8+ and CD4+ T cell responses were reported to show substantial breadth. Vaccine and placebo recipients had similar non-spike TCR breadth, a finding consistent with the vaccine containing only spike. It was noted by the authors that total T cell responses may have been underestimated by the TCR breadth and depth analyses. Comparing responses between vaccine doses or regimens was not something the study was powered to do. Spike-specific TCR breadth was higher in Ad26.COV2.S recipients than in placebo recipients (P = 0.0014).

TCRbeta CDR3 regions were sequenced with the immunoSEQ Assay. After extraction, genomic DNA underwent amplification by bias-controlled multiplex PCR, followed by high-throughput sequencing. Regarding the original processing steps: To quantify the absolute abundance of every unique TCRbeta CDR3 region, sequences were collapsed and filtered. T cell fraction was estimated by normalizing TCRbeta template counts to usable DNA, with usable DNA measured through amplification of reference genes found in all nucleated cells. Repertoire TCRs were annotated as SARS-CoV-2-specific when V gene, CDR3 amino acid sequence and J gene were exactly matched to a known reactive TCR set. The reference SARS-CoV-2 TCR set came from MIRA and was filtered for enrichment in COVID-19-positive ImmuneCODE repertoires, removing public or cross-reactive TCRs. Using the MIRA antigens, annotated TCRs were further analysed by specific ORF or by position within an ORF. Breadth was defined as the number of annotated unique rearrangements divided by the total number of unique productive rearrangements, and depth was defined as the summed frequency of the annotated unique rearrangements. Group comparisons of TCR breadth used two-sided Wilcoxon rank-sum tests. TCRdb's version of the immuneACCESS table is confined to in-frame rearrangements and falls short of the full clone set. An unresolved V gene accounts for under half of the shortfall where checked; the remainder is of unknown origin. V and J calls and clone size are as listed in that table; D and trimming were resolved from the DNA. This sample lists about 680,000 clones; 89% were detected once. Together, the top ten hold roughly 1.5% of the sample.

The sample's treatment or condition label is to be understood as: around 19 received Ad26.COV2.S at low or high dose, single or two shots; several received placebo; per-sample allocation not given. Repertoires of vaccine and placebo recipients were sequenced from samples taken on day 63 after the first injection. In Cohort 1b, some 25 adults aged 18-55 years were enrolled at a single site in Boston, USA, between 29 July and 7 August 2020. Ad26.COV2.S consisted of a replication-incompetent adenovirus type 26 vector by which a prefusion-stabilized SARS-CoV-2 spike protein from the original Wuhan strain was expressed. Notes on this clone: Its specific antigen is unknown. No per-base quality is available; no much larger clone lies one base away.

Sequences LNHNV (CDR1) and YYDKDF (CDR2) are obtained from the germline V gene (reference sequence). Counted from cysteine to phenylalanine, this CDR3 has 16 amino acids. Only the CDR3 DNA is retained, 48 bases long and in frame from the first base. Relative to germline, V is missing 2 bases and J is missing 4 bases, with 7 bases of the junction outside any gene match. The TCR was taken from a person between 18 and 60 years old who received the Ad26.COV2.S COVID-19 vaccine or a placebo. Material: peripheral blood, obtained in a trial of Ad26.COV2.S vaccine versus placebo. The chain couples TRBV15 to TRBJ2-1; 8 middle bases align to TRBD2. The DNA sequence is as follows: TGTGCCACCAGCAGAAGAGGGCGGGGGGCATACAATGAGCAGTTCTTC. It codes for CATSRRGRGAYNEQFF.